This paragraph covers one TCR beta chain sequence. This sample was included in a study of control samples from healthy donors and cancer patients. Trimming removed 2 bases from V and 6 bases from J; junction bases left unmatched: 8. The V gene's germline CDR1 is SGDLS and CDR2 YYNGEE. The CDR3 totals 15 residues. Produced via immunoSEQ multiplex PCR; TCRdb's table is partial and in-frame only. The sample lists around 140,000 clones; 91% were seen once. The TCR was taken from a young man in good health. Material for sequencing was blood. The chain links TRBV9 to TRBJ1-2; 9 bases are a match to TRBD1. CDR3 DNA: TGTGCCAGCAGCGTTTCTTGGGACAGGGTTCATGGCTACACCTTC. Amino acid sequence: CASSVSWDRVHGYTF.